These 32 T cell receptor beta chains came from one sample sequenced in a study of beta chain features in type 1 diabetes. Notes on the study in general: Moderately but significantly shorter TCRB CDR3s were found in Type 1 diabetes patients in all four CD4+ subsets.

These TCRs' antigens remain unknown. Expressed TCRB transcripts were sequenced because the entire RNA isolate underwent reverse transcription. TCRdb's copy holds only in-frame clones and misses some; the assay was immunoSEQ multiplex PCR. The data show roughly 150,000 clones, 8% to 9.5% seen once. What was sequenced was central memory CD4+ T cells from blood. The receptors were sampled from a woman younger than 30 with type 1 diabetes.

V is TRBV2 and J is TRBJ2-1; D is undetermined. Germline V CDR1 and CDR2: SNHLY, FYNNEI. CDR3 size: 13 residues. The V end lost 4 bases, the J end lost 4 bases, and 8 bases lay between the germline ends. The CDR3 DNA sequence: TGTGCCAGCAGTGTCTGGAGTTACAATGAGCAGTTCTTC. The encoded protein is CASSVWSYNEQFF.

This clone was seen at least ten times. The chain couples TRBV15 to TRBJ1-6, with TRBD1 identical over 11 bases. This CDR3 is 16 amino acids long. Germline lookup yields CDR1 LNHNV and CDR2 YYDKDF (reference sequence). V lost 0 bases to trimming and J lost 9 bases; unmatched junction nucleotides: 4. CDR3 in amino acids: CATSRDLGTGGSPLHF. In DNA form, the CDR3 reads TGTGCCACCAGCAGAGATTTAGGGACAGGGGGTTCACCCCTCCACTTT.

The table lists this clone with many counts. V usage is TRBV14 and J usage is TRBJ2-2; D uncertain. The germline V gene has CDR1 SGHDN and CDR2 FVKESK. Between the trimmed V and J ends, which lost 4 bases and 1 base, there was a span of 10 bases. This CDR3 spans 15 amino acids. CDR3 in DNA: TGTGCCAGCAGCCGAGAGATCGGGAACACCGGGGAGCTGTTTTTT. It yields the protein CASSREIGNTGELFF.

The V and J genes are TRBV18 and TRBJ1-3; D unresolved. CDR1 and CDR2 from the germline V gene are KGHSH and LQKENI. V shed 4 bases and J shed 0 bases, with 13 bases lying between them. The CDR3 is 16 amino acids. The CDR3 here is CASSLTQAISGNTIYF. The CDR3 coding sequence is TGTGCCAGCTCACTGACCCAGGCTATCTCTGGAAACACCATATATTTT.

V is TRBV7-3 and J is TRBJ2-2; D is ambiguous. The V end lost 1 base, the J end lost 5 bases, and 11 bases lay between the germline ends. Germline CDR1 is SGHTA and CDR2 is FQGTGA. The CDR3 covers 15 residues. The chain's CDR3 is CASSLSGTGTGELFF. The CDR3 nucleotides read TGTGCCAGCAGCTTAAGCGGCACTGGGACCGGGGAGCTGTTTTTT.

The chain links TRBV18 to TRBJ2-3, with D perhaps matching TRBD2 (6 bases). The V and J ends lost 2 bases and 2 bases respectively, with 14 bases between them. This CDR3 has 16 amino acids. Germline V gene data show CDR1 as KGHSH and CDR2 as LQKENI. The CDR3 sequence is CASSPEGLAVTDTQYF. The CDR3 nucleotides read TGTGCCAGCTCACCAGAGGGGTTAGCGGTCACAGATACGCAGTATTTT.

The V gene is TRBV2, the J gene TRBJ1-1; 7 bases agree with TRBD1. After removal of 8 bases from V and 1 base from J, the junction contained 4 bases not matched to a gene. CDR1 is SNHLY and CDR2 is FYNNEI in the germline V gene. The CDR3 length is 13 residues. The CDR3 here is CASARTGNTEAFF. The DNA for the CDR3 is TGTGCCAGCGCTCGGACAGGGAACACTGAAGCTTTCTTT.

The sample holds a few counts of this clone. This chain uses TRBV2 with TRBJ1-2; 12 nucleotides line up with TRBD1. V lost 7 bases to trimming and J lost 5 bases; unmatched junction nucleotides: 8. Germline CDR1 and CDR2: SNHLY and FYNNEI. CDR3 size: 15 residues. The CDR3 region is CASTPGQGAYYGYTF. For the CDR3, the DNA is TGTGCCAGCACCCCGGGACAGGGGGCTTATTATGGCTACACCTTC. Using reference TRBV2 and TRBJ1-2 for the parts outside the CDR3, the full variable domain is EPEVTQTPSHQVTQMGQEVILRCVPISNHLYFYWYRQILGQKVEFLVSFYNNEISEKSEIFDDQFSVERPDGSNFTLKIRSTKLEDSAMYFCASTPGQGAYYGYTFGSGTRLTVV.

This clone came up a few times. The chain uses TRBV9 and TRBJ2-1; 11 bases match TRBD2. This CDR3 has 15 residues. The V and J ends lost 2 bases and 5 bases, in that order; junction bases with no gene match: 3. Germline-derived CDR1 and CDR2 are SGDLS and YYNGEE. The CDR3 protein is CASSVTSGSNNEQFF. The DNA for the CDR3 is TGTGCCAGCAGCGTCACTAGCGGGAGTAACAATGAGCAGTTCTTC.

The chain combines TRBV29-1 with TRBJ1-4; D is ambiguous. Germline V gene sequence: CDR1 SQVTM, CDR2 ANQGSEA. This CDR3 has 13 residues. The V end was cut by 2 bases, the J end by 10 bases, with 14 bases between. The CDR3 reads CSVEQASGGKLFF. The CDR3 bases are TGCAGCGTTGAACAGGCGTCCGGTGGAAAACTGTTTTTT.

This chain connects TRBV4-3 to TRBJ2-2, with a weak D call TRBD1 (7 bases). V was pared by 4 bases and J by 4 bases, with 16 bases between. CDR1 is LGHNA and CDR2 is YSLEER in the germline V gene. The CDR3 runs 16 residues. In DNA, the CDR3 is TGCGCCAGCAGCCGAGGGGCAGGGGGGCCCACCGGGGAGCTGTTTTTT. This translates into CASSRGAGGPTGELFF.

This chain links TRBV11-3 with TRBJ2-5, with 9 bases identical to TRBD2. Losses at the gene ends were 0 bases for V and 5 bases for J; bases not matched to a gene: 7. Germline lookup yields CDR1 SGHNT and CDR2 YENEEA. The CDR3 contains 16 residues. CDR3 loop: CASSLDRTAGGETQYF. CDR3 DNA: TGTGCCAGCAGCTTAGATCGGACGGCGGGAGGGGAGACCCAGTACTTC. Filled out from reference TRBV11-3 and TRBJ2-5, the complete variable domain reads EAGVVQSPRYKIIEKKQPVAFWCNPISGHNTLYWYLQNLGQGPELLIRYENEEAVDDSQLPKDRFSAERLKGVDSTLKIQPAELGDSAVYLCASSLDRTAGGETQYFGPGTRLLVL.

Remarks on this clone: Other DNA sequences of this sample code for an identical CDR3. The genes are TRBV5-1 and TRBJ2-2; TRBD2 aligns across 11 bases. CDR3 length: 15 residues. J gave up 5 bases and V 4 bases, and 4 bases lay outside the gene matches. Germline CDR1 reads SGHRS; CDR2 reads YFSETQ. CDR3 in DNA: TGCGCCAGCAGCGTGGGACTAGCGGAAACCGGGGAGCTGTTTTTT. This codes for CASSVGLAETGELFF.

This clone was found a few times. In nucleotides, the CDR3 is TGTGCCAGCAGCTTAACGGGGCGGGGCGGATCCTACAATGAGCAGTTCTTC. Residues: CASSLTGRGGSYNEQFF. The genes are TRBV7-3 and TRBJ2-1, with D possibly TRBD2 on 6 matching bases. This CDR3 is 17 amino acids long. V was shortened by 0 bases and J by 1 base, with 13 bases between the two germline ends. Germline loops: CDR1 SGHTA, CDR2 FQGTGA.

This clone occurred a few times. A much larger clone differs from this one at a single base, so this may be a read error. This chain links TRBV5-6 with TRBJ2-1; 11 nucleotides match TRBD2. Germline lookup yields CDR1 SGHDT and CDR2 YYEEEE. CDR3 size: 16 residues. V dropped 4 bases and J dropped 4; count of bases not matched to a gene: 7. The CDR3 region is CASSRDPSGGYNEQFF. The CDR3, as DNA: TGTGCCAGCAGCCGCGACCCTAGCGGGGGGTACAATGAGCAGTTCTTC.

The rearrangement uses TRBV6-5 and TRBJ1-5, with D possibly being TRBD1 (5 bases). The CDR3 is made up of 13 amino acids. CDR1 and CDR2 (germline): MNHEY, SVGAGI. The CDR3 nucleotides are TGTGCTACCAGGTCAGGGTCCTTTCGGCCCCAGCATTTT. It is translated as CATRSGSFRPQHF.

This clone has ten or more counts. The chain links TRBV15 to TRBJ2-5; 9 bases agree with TRBD1. CDR3 size: 13 residues. J lost 5 bases, V lost 8 bases, and 6 bases had no gene match. The V gene's germline CDR1 is LNHNV and CDR2 YYDKDF (reference sequence). DNA of the CDR3: TGTGCCACCTCCTGGGGGACAGGGGAGACCCAGTACTTC. Protein: CATSWGTGETQYF. The full variable domain, in which reference TRBV15 and TRBJ2-5 provide the parts outside the CDR3, is DAMVIQNPRYQVTQFGKPVTLSCSQTLNHNVMYWYQQKSSQAPKLLFHYYDKDFNNEADTPDNFQSRRPNTSFCFLDIRSPGLGDTAMYLCATSWGTGETQYFGPGTRLLVL.

The gene calls are TRBV6-4 and TRBJ1-5, with a possible D match to TRBD1 (6 bases). V was clipped by 6 bases and J by 4 bases, with 16 bases between them. CDR1 is MRHNA and CDR2 is SNTAGT in the germline V gene. The CDR3 covers 15 residues. The CDR3 nucleotides are TGTGCCAGCAGCCCTGAGGCAGGGGCGAATCAGCCCCAGCATTTT. This translates into CASSPEAGANQPQHF.

This clone showed up just a few times. Different DNA sequences within this sample yield the same CDR3. The chain combines TRBV10-3 with TRBJ2-1, with D possibly TRBD1 on 7 matching bases. V was pared by 3 bases and J by 7 bases, with 13 bases between. CDR1 and CDR2 from the germline V gene are ENHRY and SYGVKD. The CDR3 is made up of 14 amino acids. The CDR3: CAISDGQGGNEQFF. The CDR3 DNA reads as TGTGCCATCAGTGATGGGCAGGGGGGAAATGAGCAGTTCTTC.

The chain combines TRBV4-3 with TRBJ1-6; D possibly corresponds to TRBD1 (5 bases). Trimming cost V 3 bases and J 1 base, with 10 bases left between them. The germline V gene has CDR1 LGHNA and CDR2 YSLEER. The length of the CDR3 is 16 residues. CDR3 in DNA: TGCGCCAGCAGCCATATGCAGGGATCCTATAATTCACCCCTCCACTTT. Translated: CASSHMQGSYNSPLHF.

This clone was seen more than once but under ten times. V and J are TRBV18 and TRBJ1-5, with 9 nucleotides matching TRBD1. V was pared by 8 bases and J by 5 bases, with 4 bases of the junction left unmatched. In germline, CDR1 is KGHSH, CDR2 LQKENI. The CDR3 has 13 amino acids. The chain's CDR3 is CASGGQGDQPQHF. The CDR3 DNA is TGTGCCAGCGGGGGACAGGGAGATCAGCCCCAGCATTTT.

This clone turned up a few times. The genes are TRBV4-2 and TRBJ1-6; D not certain. This CDR3 is built from 16 residues. V lost 4 bases and J lost 7, with 17 bases in between. Per germline, CDR1 LGHNA and CDR2 YNFKEQ. CDR3 nucleotides: TGTGCCAGCAGCCCGTTTCCAACAGAGAAAAATTCACCCCTCCACTTT. Its translation is CASSPFPTEKNSPLHF.

The rearrangement joins TRBV5-6 to TRBJ2-3, with D tentatively TRBD1 (6 bases). Germline CDR1 and CDR2: SGHDT and YYEEEE. V was cut by 0 bases and J by 6 bases, with 8 bases left in between. The CDR3 is 13 residues long. The CDR3, as DNA: TGTGCCAGCAGCTTGGATCAGGGGGATACGCAGTATTTT. This translates into CASSLDQGDTQYF.

This clone came up a few times. J is TRBJ2-4 and V is TRBV28, with a weak D call TRBD2 (6 bases). CDR3 length: 12 amino acids. Germline V gives CDR1 MDHEN, CDR2 SYDVKM. V gave up 8 bases and J gave up 8 bases, with 13 bases separating them. The chain's CDR3 is CASVGRWDIQYF. The CDR3 DNA reads TGTGCCAGCGTCGGGAGATGGGACATTCAGTACTTC.

This clone was counted between two and nine times. The chain carries TRBV29-1 and TRBJ2-3; 15 bases are a match to TRBD2. CDR1 and CDR2 (germline): SQVTM, ANQGSEA. J lost 4 bases, V lost 4 bases, and 6 bases had no gene match. This CDR3 has 16 residues. This chain's CDR3 is CSVVGTSGRRADTQYF. For the CDR3, the DNA is TGCAGCGTTGTCGGGACTAGCGGGAGGAGGGCAGATACGCAGTATTTT.

This clone was found a few times. The genes are TRBV5-1 and TRBJ1-4, with 7 bases fitting TRBD1. V shed 1 base and J 5 bases; nucleotides not matched to a gene: 5. The CDR3 loop spans 15 amino acids. Germline V gene sequence: CDR1 SGHRS, CDR2 YFSETQ. The CDR3 reads CASSLLQGRNEKLFF. Here the CDR3 DNA reads TGCGCCAGCAGCTTGCTACAGGGGAGGAATGAAAAACTGTTTTTT.

This clone was detected a few times. V gene TRBV12-5 combines with J gene TRBJ2-5; D possibly corresponds to TRBD2 (5 bases). The CDR3 loop spans 15 amino acids. V was shortened by 7 bases and J by 0 bases, with 15 bases between the two germline ends. From germline, CDR1 is LGHNT and CDR2 FRNRAP. The DNA of the CDR3 is TGTGCTAGTGAAAAGCGGCGACGGTACCAAGAGACCCAGTACTTC. This sequence encodes CASEKRRRYQETQYF.

The V and J genes are TRBV6-5 and TRBJ2-7, with D maybe TRBD1 (5 bases). Germline V gene lookup returns CDR1 MNHEY and CDR2 SVGAGI. V lost 6 bases and J lost 0, with 12 bases in between. The CDR3 runs 14 residues. The CDR3 region is CASRPAGNSYEQYF. The CDR3 bases are TGTGCCAGCAGGCCCGCAGGGAACTCCTACGAGCAGTACTTC.

This clone was observed a few times. CDR3 loop: CASSLQYMNTEAFF. In DNA form, the CDR3 reads TGTGCCAGCAGCTTGCAGTACATGAACACTGAAGCTTTCTTT. The chain recombines TRBV4-2 with TRBJ1-1; D remains ambiguous. V dropped 5 bases and J dropped 0 bases, with 10 bases sitting between them. Germline V lookup: CDR1 LGHNA, CDR2 YNFKEQ. The CDR3 loop spans 14 amino acids.

The rearrangement uses TRBV9 and TRBJ2-5; 8 bases match TRBD2. This CDR3 comprises 16 residues. V was pared by 0 bases and J by 5 bases, with 9 bases of the junction left unmatched. Germline V CDR1 and CDR2: SGDLS, YYNGEE. CDR3 sequence: CASSVEGRGGRETQYF. In nucleotides, the CDR3 is TGTGCCAGCAGCGTAGAGGGACGGGGGGGCCGGGAGACCCAGTACTTC.

This chain links TRBV7-8 with TRBJ2-3; possible D gene TRBD2, 6 bases. The V end was cut by 4 bases, the J end by 8 bases, with 16 bases between. This CDR3 spans 14 amino acids. The germline V gene encodes CDR1 SGHVS and CDR2 FQNEAQ. The chain's CDR3 is CASSSGPLATTQYF. DNA for the CDR3: TGTGCCAGCAGCTCTGGCCCTCTAGCGACTACGCAGTATTTT.

With regard to this clone: This may come from a read error, since a much larger clone is one base off. This sequence joins TRBV7-9 and TRBJ1-1; no clear D. From germline, CDR1 is SEHNR and CDR2 FQNEAQ (reference sequence). The CDR3 consists of 11 residues. Trimming stripped 6 bases from V and 3 bases from J, with 5 bases between. Written as DNA, the CDR3 is TGTGCCAGCAGACGGGACACTGAAGCTTTCTTT. It specifies CASRRDTEAFF. Full variable domain (missing parts from reference TRBV7-9 and TRBJ1-1): DTGVSQNPRHKITKRGQNVTFRCDPISEHNRLYWYRQTLGQGPEFLTYFQNEAQLEKSRLLSDRFSAERPKGSFSTLEIQRTEQGDSAMYLCASRRDTEAFFGQGTRLTVV.